This TCR beta chain was documented in a study of blood T cell repertoires in COVID-19. Whole-study context: Acute and convalescent COVID-19 samples came from the United States, Italy and Spain.

CDR1 is SGHRS and CDR2 is YFSETQ in the germline V gene. J lost 4 bases, V lost 3 bases, and 8 bases had no gene match. The CDR3 sequence is 15 residues long. The assay was immunoSEQ multiplex PCR, and TCRdb's table has in-frame clones only and misses some. The repertoire includes approximately 380,000 clones, around 84% of them detected once, and 3.5% to 4% sits in the top ten. The sample taken for sequencing was peripheral blood. The sequence derives from a woman aged 18-29 years with acute or convalescent COVID-19. The J gene is TRBJ1-2, the V gene TRBV5-1; 8 bases agree with TRBD1. The CDR3 sequence: CASSSPGQESYGYTF. The CDR3 nucleotides read TGCGCCAGCAGCTCACCGGGACAGGAGTCCTATGGCTACACCTTC.